This T cell receptor (beta chain) was captured in a study of T cell responses to AZD1222 COVID-19 vaccine. Across the study: Both about-4-week and about-12-week second-dose recipients were combined.

The V and J ends lost 0 bases and 10 bases respectively, with 16 bases between them. Germline CDR1 is LGHDT and CDR2 is YNNKEL (reference sequence). The CDR3 is made up of 15 amino acids. For this clone: Its antigen is unidentified.

Notes on the study in general: Repertoires were obtained solely post-peak T cell response. Most donors were white British and more were female, and clonal diversity was possibly underestimated. Baseline serostatus was positive in only 5 to 7 AZD1222 recipients.

Using immunoSEQ multiplex PCR, the repertoire was profiled, and TCRdb retains in-frame clones only, with some absent. The sample records roughly 130,000 clones, roughly 90% being singletons. The material sequenced was peripheral blood, taken on day 0 of AZD1222 vaccination. The TCR was taken from an adult in good health. This chain joins TRBV3-1 (or the pseudogene TRBV3-2) and TRBJ2-1, with no clear D. The CDR3 DNA reads TGTGCCAGCAGCCAAGATCCCGCCCAACGGGCCGAGCAGTTCTTC. It codes for CASSQDPAQRAEQFF.